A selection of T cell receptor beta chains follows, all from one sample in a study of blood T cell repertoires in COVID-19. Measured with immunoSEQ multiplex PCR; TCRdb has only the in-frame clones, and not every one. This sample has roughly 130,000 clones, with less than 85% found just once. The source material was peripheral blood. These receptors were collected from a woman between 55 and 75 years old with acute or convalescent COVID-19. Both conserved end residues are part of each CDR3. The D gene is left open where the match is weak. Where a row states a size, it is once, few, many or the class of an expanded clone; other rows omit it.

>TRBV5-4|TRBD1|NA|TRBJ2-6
TGTGCCAGCAGCCGCAAACAGGGGGCCGGGGCCAACGTCCTGACTTTC
CASSRKQGAGANVLTF
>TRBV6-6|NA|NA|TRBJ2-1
TGTGCCAGCAGGCAGCCAGGGGACCTCAATGAGCAGTTCTTC
CASRQPGDLNEQFF
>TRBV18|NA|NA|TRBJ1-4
TGTGCCAGCTCACCAGAACAGGGAGAAAAACTGTTTTTT
CASSPEQGEKLFF
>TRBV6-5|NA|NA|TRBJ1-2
TGTGCCAGCGGGGAGGGGTTCGGCGGCTACACCTTC
CASGEGFGGYTF
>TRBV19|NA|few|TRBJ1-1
TGTGCCAGTAGTATCCAACCCTCCGGGAGCACTGAAGCTTTCTTT
CASSIQPSGSTEAFF
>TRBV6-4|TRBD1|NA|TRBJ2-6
TGTGCCAGCAGCACCGGACAGGGTACGGCCGGGGCCAACGTCCTGACTTTC
CASSTGQGTAGANVLTF
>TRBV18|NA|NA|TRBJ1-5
TGTGCCAGCTCACCGGCTAGTAGCAATCAGCCCCAGCATTTT
CASSPASSNQPQHF
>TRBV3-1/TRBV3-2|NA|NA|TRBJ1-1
TGTGCCAGCAGCCAGTACATGAACACTGAAGCTTTCTTT
CASSQYMNTEAFF
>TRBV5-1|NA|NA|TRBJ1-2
TGCGCCAGCAGCTTCAATGGGGGCGGCTATGGCTACACCTTC
CASSFNGGGYGYTF
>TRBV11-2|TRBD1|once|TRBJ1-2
TGTGCCAGCAGCTCGCGGACAGGGTCGGATGGCTACACCTTC
CASSSRTGSDGYTF
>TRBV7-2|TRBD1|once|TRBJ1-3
TGTGCCAGCAGCCCGGGACAGGGAGGTGGAAACACCATATATTTT
CASSPGQGGGNTIYF
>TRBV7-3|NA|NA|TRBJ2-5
TGTGCCAGCAGCCGCGGACTCCCTGGTGACCAAGAGACCCAGTACTTC
CASSRGLPGDQETQYF
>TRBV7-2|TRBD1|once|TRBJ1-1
TGTGCCAGCAGCGGAACAGGGGTGGGCACTGAAGCTTTCTTT
CASSGTGVGTEAFF
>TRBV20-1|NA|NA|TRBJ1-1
TGCAGTGCTAGTGGCGGTCGGGACACCAACACTGAAGCTTTCTTT
CSASGGRDTNTEAFF
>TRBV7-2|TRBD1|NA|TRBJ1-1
TGTGCCAGCAGCTTACTGGACAGGGTCGTCCCTGAAGCTTTCTTT
CASSLLDRVVPEAFF
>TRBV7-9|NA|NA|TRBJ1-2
TGTGCCAGCAGCTTAGTGGGGACTGTGGTCGGCTATGGCTACACCTTC
CASSLVGTVVGYGYTF
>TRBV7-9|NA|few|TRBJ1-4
TGTGCCAGCAGCTCGCTTACTGCAACTAATGAAAAACTGTTTTTT
CASSSLTATNEKLFF
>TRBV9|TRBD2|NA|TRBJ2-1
TGTGCCAGCAGCGTACTTCCGGGGGGGGCCTACAATGAGCAGTTCTTC
CASSVLPGGAYNEQFF
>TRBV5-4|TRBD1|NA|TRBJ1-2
TGTGCCAGCAGCGCCCCGACAGGGAACTATGGCTACACCTTC
CASSAPTGNYGYTF
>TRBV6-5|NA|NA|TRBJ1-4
TGTGCCAGCAGGGGAGGATCTGCAACTAATGAAAAACTGTTTTTT
CASRGGSATNEKLFF
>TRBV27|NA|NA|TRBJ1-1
TGTGCCAGCGGAACAGTGAGGAACACTGAAGCTTTCTTT
CASGTVRNTEAFF
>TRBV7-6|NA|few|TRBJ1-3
TGTGCCAGCAGCTTAGAGAGGGTGGGAAGCTCTGGAAACACCATATATTTT
CASSLERVGSSGNTIYF
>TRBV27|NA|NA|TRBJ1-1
TGTGCCAGCAGCGGGCAGGGGAACACTGAAGCTTTCTTT
CASSGQGNTEAFF
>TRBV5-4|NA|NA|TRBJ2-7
TGTGCCAGCAGCCCCACGGGGGGCCACACCTACGAGCAGTACTTC
CASSPTGGHTYEQYF
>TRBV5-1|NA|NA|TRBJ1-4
TGCGCCAGCAGCGTATCCGCTAATGAAAAACTGTTTTTT
CASSVSANEKLFF
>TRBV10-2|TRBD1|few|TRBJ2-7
TGCGCCAGCAAGGGGATAGGACAGGGTACCTACGAGCAGTACTTC
CASKGIGQGTYEQYF
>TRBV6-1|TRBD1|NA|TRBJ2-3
TGTGCCAGCAGTGAAAGGGCAGGGGGCCGAAGAGATACGCAGTATTTT
CASSERAGGRRDTQYF
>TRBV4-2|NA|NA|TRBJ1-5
TGTGCCAGCAGCCATTCCCGTGATCAGCCCCAGCATTTT
CASSHSRDQPQHF
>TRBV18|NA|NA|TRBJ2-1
TGTGCCAGCTCACCCTCAGGAGGCTCCTACAATGAGCAGTTCTTC
CASSPSGGSYNEQFF
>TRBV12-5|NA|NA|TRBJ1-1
TGTGCTAGTGGGACAAGCCAAAACACTGAAGCTTTCTTT
CASGTSQNTEAFF
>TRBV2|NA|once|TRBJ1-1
TGTGCCAGCATCTCGACAGCCAATCCAGAAGCTTTCTTT
CASISTANPEAFF
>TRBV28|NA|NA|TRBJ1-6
TGTGCCAGGGCCCCGGGGTCACCCCTCCACTTT
CARAPGSPLHF
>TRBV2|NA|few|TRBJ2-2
TGTGCCAGCAGAAACCTGGAGGGGCGGACCGGGGAGCTGTTTTTT
CASRNLEGRTGELFF
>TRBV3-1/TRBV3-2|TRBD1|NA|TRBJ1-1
TGTGCCAGCAGCATGGGACAGCTAGCTGAAGCTTTCTTT
CASSMGQLAEAFF
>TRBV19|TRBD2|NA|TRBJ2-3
TGTGCCAGTAGTATAGGGCTAGCGGGGGGGCCCGAAACGCAGTATTTT
CASSIGLAGGPETQYF
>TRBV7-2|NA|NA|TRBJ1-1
TGTGCCAGCAGCTTAATGATCGGCACTGAAGCTTTCTTT
CASSLMIGTEAFF
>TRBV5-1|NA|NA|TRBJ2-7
TGCGCCAGCAGCTCGTCCAAGGGACAACCCTACGAGCAGTACTTC
CASSSSKGQPYEQYF
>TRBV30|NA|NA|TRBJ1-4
TGTGCCTGGACAGTCGGGGTAGCTGAAAAACTGTTTTTT
CAWTVGVAEKLFF
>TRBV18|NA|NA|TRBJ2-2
TGTGCCAGCTCTGAGTGGGGCCCTGGGGAGCTGTTTTTT
CASSEWGPGELFF
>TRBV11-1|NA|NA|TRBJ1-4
TGTGCCAGCAGCAAGCAGGCAACTAATGAAAAACTGTTTTTT
CASSKQATNEKLFF
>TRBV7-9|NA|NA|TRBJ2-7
TGTGCCAGCAGCTTCGGAGGGGGCCGCTACGAGCAGTACTTC
CASSFGGGRYEQYF
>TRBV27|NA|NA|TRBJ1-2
TGTGCCAGCAGTTTTACAGGTCCCGACTATGGCTACACCTTC
CASSFTGPDYGYTF
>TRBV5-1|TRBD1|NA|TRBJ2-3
TGCGCCAGCAGCCTCACCGGGACAGGGACAGATACGCAGTATTTT
CASSLTGTGTDTQYF
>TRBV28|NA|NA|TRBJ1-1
TGTGCCAGCAGGGGAGAGGGCAGGGGCGGGAACACTGAAGCTTTCTTT
CASRGEGRGGNTEAFF
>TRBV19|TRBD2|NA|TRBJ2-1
TGTGCCAGTAGTATCGCACTAGCGGGGGCTAGGAATGAGCAGTTCTTC
CASSIALAGARNEQFF
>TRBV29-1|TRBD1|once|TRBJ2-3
TGCAGCGTTGCCGGAGTTGGGACAGGGACAGATACGCAGTATTTT
CSVAGVGTGTDTQYF
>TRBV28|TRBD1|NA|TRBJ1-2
TGTGCCAGCAAAACCGGGACAGACTATGGCTACACCTTC
CASKTGTDYGYTF
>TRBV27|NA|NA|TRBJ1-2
TGTGCCAGCAGGGGAGCAGAGGCCTATGGCTACACCTTC
CASRGAEAYGYTF
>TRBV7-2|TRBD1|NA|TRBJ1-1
TGTGCCAGCAGCCGACAGGGAAACACTGAAGCTTTCTTT
CASSRQGNTEAFF
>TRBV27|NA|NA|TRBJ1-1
TGTGCCACGGGACATTACTTGAACACTGAAGCTTTCTTT
CATGHYLNTEAFF